The clone carrying this T cell receptor beta chain was observed at least ten times. Patients picked for sequencing had shown CD8+CD57+ cell expansion detected by flow cytometry. Each patient had severe acquired aplastic anemia. V lost 3 bases and J lost 7, with 13 bases in between. Germline V gene data show CDR1 as SGHRS and CDR2 as YFSETQ. The CDR3 covers 13 residues. This entry belongs to a study of CD8+CD57+ T cells in acquired aplastic anemia. For the study at large: On average, sorted CD4+ and CD8+ cells gave approximately 3.5 ug of DNA.

CDR3 and TCR beta VDJ profiling relied on a genomic DNA template. TCRdb recomputed calls from the reads with MiXCR, one row per CDR3 protein. The sample holds around 170,000 distinct CDR3 sequences, around half seen once. The chain combines TRBV5-1 with TRBJ2-5; no definite D call. This receptor was taken from a human donor with aplastic anemia. Sequenced input: sorted CD4+, CD8+, or CD8+CD57+ T cells (not recorded which) from PBMCs. In DNA form, the CDR3 reads TGCGCCAGCAGCTCCGACCTTTACAGGACCCAGTACTTC. This sequence encodes CASSSDLYRTQYF.